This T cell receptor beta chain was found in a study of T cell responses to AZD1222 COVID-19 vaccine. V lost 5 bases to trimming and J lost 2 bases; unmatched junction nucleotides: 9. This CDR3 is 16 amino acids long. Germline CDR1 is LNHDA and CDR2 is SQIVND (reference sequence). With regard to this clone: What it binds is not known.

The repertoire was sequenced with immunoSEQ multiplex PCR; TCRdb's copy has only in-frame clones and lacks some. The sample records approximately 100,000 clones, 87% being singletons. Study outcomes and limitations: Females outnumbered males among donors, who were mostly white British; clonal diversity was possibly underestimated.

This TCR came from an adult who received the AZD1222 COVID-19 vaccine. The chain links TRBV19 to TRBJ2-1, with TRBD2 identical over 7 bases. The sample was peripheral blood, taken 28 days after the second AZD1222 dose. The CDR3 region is CASSYAGEKPYNEQFF. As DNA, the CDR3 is TGTGCCAGTAGTTATGCGGGGGAGAAGCCCTACAATGAGCAGTTCTTC.